The present TCR beta chain was sequenced within a study of cytomegalovirus exposure and HLA in healthy donors (dated by TCRdb to 2016 to 2017). Some background on the complete study: An earlier analysis of some 500 of the donors reported about 250 Gb of sequence data and roughly 100 million unique TCR beta sequences from 150 million to 200 million T cells. Among around 400 genotyped donors of the cohort, an average of around 250,000 unique TCR beta nucleotide sequences was sequenced per donor, of which roughly 17% were non-productive. The T cell repertoires of 666 subjects were profiled by immunosequencing and related to cytomegalovirus serostatus. The study combined high-throughput TCR immunosequencing, statistical association of individual TCRs with disease status, and machine learning to predict cytomegalovirus infection status. About five DR-DQ haplotypes were treated as single units for association and clustering because of strong linkage in the cohort. An early release that covered some 630 HLA-typed donors contained approximately 320 gigabases of sequencing data and 65 million to 100 million unique TCR sequences. Donor age, sex, ethnicity and CMV serostatus were compiled together with the repertoire data. The aim of the study was to test whether cataloging public T cell receptors could identify signatures of past pathogen exposure. To decide whether each TCR beta V gene segment behaved as functional or pseudogenic, an earlier analysis of fewer than 750 of the donors relied on high-throughput TCR beta sequencing. In a later analysis, previously published TCR beta repertoires from 550 to 750 donors were re-analyzed and high-resolution HLA genotyping was added so that TCR occurrence patterns could be studied. Among the 398 genotyped donors, 81% belonged to the genetic ancestry cluster associated with self-reported Caucasian donors. Every repertoire in the discovery cohort had been generated on one and the same sequencing platform. Besides the first cohort of around 700 subjects, a separate validation cohort made up of over 100 different subjects was used. The number of donors typed differed by locus, with roughly 620-640 for A, B, C, DRB1 and DQB1, around 500 for DQA1, 600 to 610 for DPA1, and around 430 for DPB1. The later analysis used no new phenotypic data to find candidate immune exposures, relying instead on TCR beta sequences and their occurrence across donors. In a later genetic analysis, genome-wide SNP genotypes for about 55% of the roughly 700 donors were used, and that subset was treated as a discovery cohort. Both class I and class II loci were covered by HLA typing, at four-digit resolution. The study at large found these results: Specific HLA alleles were associated with roughly 17,000 TCR beta sequences at a false discovery rate of 0.05 in a later analysis. HLA typing was unavailable for some donors at each locus, so association tests used only the typed subset. A later analysis reported that several top co-occurrence clusters appeared linked to parvovirus B19, influenza, CMV and Epstein-Barr virus. Correlated functional status among segregating V segments might reflect linkage disequilibrium, but an unknown experimental factor could not be ruled out. The presence/absence analyses assumed that sequencing depth was roughly uniform across donors, and that assumption may not be true. Most TCR sequences were seen in very few donors, while some public TCRs were found in many individuals. According to a later analysis, TCR association rates differed among HLA loci, with DRB1 alleles showing the most associated TCRs and HLA-C alleles showing the fewest. It was suggested by the authors that the approach could potentially be generalized to other disease states and immunological phenotypes. In an earlier analysis of approximately 600 of the donors, most TCR beta V segments were observed in productive rearrangements about 87% or about 30% of the time, broadly matching IMGT annotations. When HLA alleles, especially DR and DQ, strongly co-occurred, attributing TCR associations to individual alleles was difficult. The only immune exposure information available for the cohort was CMV serostatus. Only TCR beta chains were sequenced in this cohort, and the absence of alpha or paired-chain data limited detectable features. The earlier analysis of about 600 of the donors excluded around 17 rarely observed V segments, including chromosome 9 orphons, because counts were too low. The classifier was reported to diagnose cytomegalovirus status with high specificity and sensitivity in both the original cohort and the validation cohort. Three of the identified cytomegalovirus-associated TCR beta chains were confirmed in vitro to be specific for cytomegalovirus antigens. Because the 87-base-pair reads could not distinguish some IMGT-functional V segments, including TRBV6-2 and TRBV6-3, those segments were excluded. A later genetic analysis associated a missense DCLRE1C variant with V-gene and J-gene trimming of TCR beta chains, and an independent cohort replicated the association. The study gave a list of under 200 TCR beta chains associated with cytomegalovirus. In a later genetic analysis, fewer N-insertions in productive TCRs were reported among donors in an Asian-associated ancestry cluster than the approximately 630-donor mean. In a later analysis, HLA-associated TCR beta chains showed more clonal expansion and lower generation probabilities than non-associated chains that were equally common. A group of highly shared sequence variants was considered likely to be a technical artifact of the sequencing pipeline. A later analysis found that most CMV-associated TCR beta chains appeared HLA-restricted, with HLA associations seemingly driven largely by CMV exposure. A further reported finding was that TCR beta sequences accurately predicted the HLA-A and HLA-B alleles for most subjects in the first cohort.

The CDR3 holds 14 amino acids from the cysteine to the phenylalanine. The CDR3 DNA has 42 bases and is translated from base 1. Trimming takes 2 bases from V and 6 bases from J, and the germline ends sit 14 bases apart. According to the germline V gene, CDR1 reads SGDLS and CDR2 reads YYNGEE. A remark on this clone: This receptor's antigen is unknown. No much larger clonotype is one base removed from it; base qualities were not supplied.

The protocol used for the library was the immunoSEQ multiplex PCR assay. A mixture of 60 forward primers for TCR Vbeta segments and 13 reverse primers for TCR Jbeta segments was used in the multiplex PCR. A multiplex PCR assay on genomic DNA amplified the CDR3 region of rearranged TCR beta genes. Amplified TCR beta libraries were sequenced as 87-base-pair reads on the Illumina HiSeq System. Per the original workflow: Across the 600 to 700 repertoires, a later analysis counted 80 million or so unique TCR beta chains, around 11 million of which were shared by at least two donors. Raw reads were error-corrected and collapsed into unique sequences by a nearest-neighbor algorithm in which closely related sequences were merged to remove PCR and sequencing errors. To assign V, D and J gene segments, CDR3 sequences were aligned to IMGT reference sequences. Each retained sequence needed at least a six-nucleotide match to both a V gene segment and a J gene segment. Rearrangements were classified as productive when the CDR3 lacked stop codons and remained in frame with V and J, and all other rearrangements were classified as non-productive. CDR3 was defined according to IMGT convention as the region running from the second conserved V-encoded cysteine to the conserved J-encoded phenylalanine. In an earlier analysis of more than 550 of the donors, sequences lacking an unambiguous match to a single V gene segment were excluded. An earlier analysis of 587 of the donors called V segments functional above 56.7% productive rearrangements and segregating when the between-donor standard deviation exceeded 5%. To diagnose cytomegalovirus status from the catalog of TCR beta chain sequences, a statistical classification framework was built. V and J gene assignment, in a later analysis, came from comparing TCR nucleotide sequences with IMGT/GENE-DB human TR gene sequences. Using the TCRdist pipeline, a later analysis assigned CDR3 sequences along with most-parsimonious VDJ recombination scenarios. In a later analysis, each TCR beta chain was defined by its CDR3 amino acid sequence together with its V-gene family, and reads lacking a unique V-gene family were excluded. As a way to deal with suspected cross-contamination and a sequencing artifact, a later analysis dropped 450 to 700 nucleotide sequences that were highly shared and had low generation probability. For each public chain, a later analysis derived a clonal expansion index from normalized ranks of inferred template counts within each repertoire. A later analysis computed generation probabilities with a VDJ recombination model fitted to out-of-frame rearrangements, and checked the results against IGoR. In a later analysis, TCR-TCR, TCR-HLA and TCR-CMV co-occurrence was scored with hypergeometric tests, and a repertoire-size bias correction was applied to TCR pairs. A later analysis estimated false discovery rates by permuting HLA or CMV assignments 20 times. A later analysis grouped co-occurring TCRs with DBSCAN, adding TCRdist sequence similarity when clustering within HLA-allele-positive subsets. Co-occurrence clustering excluded repertoires with fewer than 30,000 or more than 120,000 public chains, plus five with anomalous nucleotide sharing. TCRdb provides this immuneACCESS table in a form limited to in-frame rearrangements. Some clones are lacking; in checked studies, under half of them reflect an unresolved V gene, and why the rest are absent is not known. Clone size and V and J calls were adopted from that table, with D and trimming inferred from the DNA. The sample yields around 100,000 clones; 79% were counted once. The biggest ten clones account for 3% to 3.5% of the sample.

The cohort comprised hundreds of healthy bone marrow donors. At the time of sampling, every cohort member was nominally healthy, though immune exposures that went unrecorded were likely present. The donor was CMV seronegative and belonged to the group of around 350 seronegative cohort members. A peripheral blood sample was provided by each donor, and peripheral blood mononuclear cells were used for TCR beta sequencing. Genomic DNA was extracted from the blood cell samples with the Qiagen DNeasy Blood Extraction Kit. The clonotype comes from a woman aged 40 to 50 in good health and CMV-seronegative. Sequenced sample: PBMCs. The chain uses TRBV9 and TRBJ1-2; a confident D gene designation cannot be given. DNA sequence: TGTGCCAGCAGCGTCTCTGACCGGAGGGATGGCTACACCTTC. This is translated as CASSVSDRRDGYTF.